Listed here is a single TCR beta chain. CDR1 and CDR2 from the germline V gene are KGHSH and LQKENI. Trimming took 0 bases from V and 1 from J, leaving 6 bases between them. This CDR3 region has 14 residues. The entry originates in a study of CD8 T cells in Susac syndrome. Sequencing targeted TCR beta in T cells from blood (CD8+ and CD4+). While CD8+ and CD4+ T cells were isolated negatively, TEMRA cells were enriched by FACS. An input of roughly 0.45 to 1 ug of RNA was subjected to reverse transcription using random hexamers. An immunoSEQ multiplex PCR generated amplified TCR beta CDR3 products spanning 54 Vbeta and 13 Jbeta. TCRdb redid the calling of the immunoSEQ multiplex PCR reads with MiXCR, one entry per CDR3 protein. The sample lists roughly 400,000 distinct CDR3 sequences, approximately 85% occurring once.

This TCR derives from a human donor with multiple sclerosis. The sequencing sample was made of CD8+ T cells from PBMCs. The chain recombines TRBV18 with TRBJ1-1; D is unresolved. Here the CDR3 reads CASSPPVANTEAFF. CDR3 coding DNA: TGTGCCAGCTCACCACCTGTAGCGAACACTGAAGCTTTCTTT. The full variable domain, its missing parts supplied by reference TRBV18 and TRBJ1-1, is NAGVMQNPRHLVRRRGQEARLRCSPMKGHSHVYWYRQLPEEGLKFMVYLQKENIIDESGMPKERFSAEFPKEGPSILRIQQVVRGDSAAYFCASSPPVANTEAFFGQGTRLTVV.